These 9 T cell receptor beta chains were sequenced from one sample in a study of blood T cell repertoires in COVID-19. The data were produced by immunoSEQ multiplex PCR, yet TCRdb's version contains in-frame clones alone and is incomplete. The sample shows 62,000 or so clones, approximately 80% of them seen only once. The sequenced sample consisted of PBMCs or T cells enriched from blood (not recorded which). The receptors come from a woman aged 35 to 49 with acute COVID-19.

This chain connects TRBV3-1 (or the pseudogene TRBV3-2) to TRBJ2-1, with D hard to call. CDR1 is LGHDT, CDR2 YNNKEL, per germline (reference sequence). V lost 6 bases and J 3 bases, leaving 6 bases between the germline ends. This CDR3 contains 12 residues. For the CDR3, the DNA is TGTGCCAGCAGTAAAATCTACAATGAGCAGTTCTTC. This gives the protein CASSKIYNEQFF.

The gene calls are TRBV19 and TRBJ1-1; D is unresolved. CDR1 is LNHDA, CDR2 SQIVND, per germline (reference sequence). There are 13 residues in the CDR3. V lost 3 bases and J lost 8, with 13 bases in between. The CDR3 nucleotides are TGTGCCAGTAGTATGGCCCCGGGGTGGGAAGCTTTCTTT. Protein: CASSMAPGWEAFF.

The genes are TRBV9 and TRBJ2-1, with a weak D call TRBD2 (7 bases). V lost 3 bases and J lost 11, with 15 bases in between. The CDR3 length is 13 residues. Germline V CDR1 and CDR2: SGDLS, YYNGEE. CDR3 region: CASSAQGGVQQFF. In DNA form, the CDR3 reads TGTGCCAGCAGCGCCCAAGGGGGGGTTCAGCAGTTCTTC. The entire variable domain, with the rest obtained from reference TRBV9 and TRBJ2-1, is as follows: DSGVTQTPKHLITATGQRVTLRCSPRSGDLSVYWYQQSLDQGLQFLIQYYNGEERAKGNILERFSAQQFPDLHSELNLSSLELGDSALYFCASSAQGGVQQFFGPGTRLTVL.

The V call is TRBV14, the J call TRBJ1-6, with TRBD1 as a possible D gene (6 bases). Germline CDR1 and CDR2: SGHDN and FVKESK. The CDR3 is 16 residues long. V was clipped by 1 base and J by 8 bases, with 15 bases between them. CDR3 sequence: CASSQGGPRSDSPLHF. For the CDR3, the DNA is TGTGCCAGCAGCCAAGGGGGGCCCAGGTCTGATTCACCCCTCCACTTT.

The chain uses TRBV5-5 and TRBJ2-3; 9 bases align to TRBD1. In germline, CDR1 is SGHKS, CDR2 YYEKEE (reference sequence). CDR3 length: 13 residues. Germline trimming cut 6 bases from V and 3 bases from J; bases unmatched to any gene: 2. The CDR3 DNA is TGTGCCAGCAAGGACAGGGGAACAGATACGCAGTATTTT. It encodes CASKDRGTDTQYF.

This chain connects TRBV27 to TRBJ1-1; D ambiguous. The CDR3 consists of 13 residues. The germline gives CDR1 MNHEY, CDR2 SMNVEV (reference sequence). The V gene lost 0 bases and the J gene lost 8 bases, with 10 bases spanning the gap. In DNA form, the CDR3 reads TGTGCCAGCAGTTTATCGATGGCAGTAGAAGCTTTCTTT. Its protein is CASSLSMAVEAFF.

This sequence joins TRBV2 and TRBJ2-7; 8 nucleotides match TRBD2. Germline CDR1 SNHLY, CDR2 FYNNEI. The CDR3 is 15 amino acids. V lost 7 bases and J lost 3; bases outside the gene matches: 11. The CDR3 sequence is CASNPWAGGNYEQYV. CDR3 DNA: TGTGCCAGCAACCCTTGGGCGGGGGGAAACTACGAGCAGTACGTC.

The CDR3 DNA reads as TGTGCCACCTCCCTTGGAGAAATCTATGGCTACACCTTC. Protein product: CATSLGEIYGYTF. V and J are TRBV24-1 and TRBJ1-2; no reliable D call. Looked up from germline, CDR1 is KGHDR and CDR2 is SFDVKD. The CDR3 loop spans 13 amino acids. V was cut by 9 bases and J by 4 bases, with 14 bases left in between.

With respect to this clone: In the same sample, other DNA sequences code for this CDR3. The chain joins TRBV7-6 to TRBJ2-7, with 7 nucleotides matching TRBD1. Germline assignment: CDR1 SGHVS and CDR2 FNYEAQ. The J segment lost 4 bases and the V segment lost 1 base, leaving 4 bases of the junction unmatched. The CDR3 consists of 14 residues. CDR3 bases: TGTGCCAGCAGCTTAGGGACAGGACCATACGAGCAGTACTTC. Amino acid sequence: CASSLGTGPYEQYF.